The subject of this entry is one T cell receptor (beta chain). These data originate in a study of blood T cell dynamics during melanoma immunotherapy. Sequenced by immunoSEQ multiplex PCR; TCRdb stores in-frame clones only, minus some. In the table there are some 13,000 clones, roughly 90% of which are singletons. Stated time point: week 3, after first cycle of checkpoint inhibitor. Per the germline V gene, CDR1 is SGHNT and CDR2 is YYREEE (reference sequence). The CDR3 is 15 residues long. V was clipped by 4 bases and J by 5 bases, with 13 bases between them. The input for sequencing was blood, taken from a patient treated with checkpoint blockade. This chain connects TRBV5-4 to TRBJ1-6; tentatively, D is TRBD1 (5 bases). The receptor was derived from a human donor with melanoma. CDR3 region: CASSPGGGNNSPLHF. DNA for the CDR3: TGTGCCAGCAGCCCGGGGGGGGGAAATAATTCACCCCTCCACTTT.